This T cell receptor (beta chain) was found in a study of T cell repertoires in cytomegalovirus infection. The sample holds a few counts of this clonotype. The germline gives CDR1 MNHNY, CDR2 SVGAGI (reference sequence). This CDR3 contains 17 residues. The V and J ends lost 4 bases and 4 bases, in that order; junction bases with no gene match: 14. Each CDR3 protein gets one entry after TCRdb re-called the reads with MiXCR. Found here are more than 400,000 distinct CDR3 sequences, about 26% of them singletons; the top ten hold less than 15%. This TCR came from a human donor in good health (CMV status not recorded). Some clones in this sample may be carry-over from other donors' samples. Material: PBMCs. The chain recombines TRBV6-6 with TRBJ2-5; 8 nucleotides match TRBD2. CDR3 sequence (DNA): TGTGCCAGCAGTTCTCACCCGGGAGGGCCGGGGAGAGAGACCCAGTACTTC. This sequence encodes CASSSHPGGPGRETQYF.